The clone carrying this T cell receptor beta chain was detected once. This entry comes from a study of control samples from healthy donors and cancer patients. Sequencing used immunoSEQ multiplex PCR; TCRdb keeps in-frame clones, though not all of them. The sample has roughly 370,000 clones, around 90% seen once. Germline V gene sequence: CDR1 SEHNR, CDR2 FQNEAQ (reference sequence). CDR3 size: 14 residues. V gave up 5 bases and J gave up 3 bases, with 13 bases separating them. The origin of this receptor is a man in his forties with head and neck cancer. The sequenced material came from PBMCs. The rearrangement joins TRBV7-9 to TRBJ1-2; D is unclear. CDR3 sequence reads: CASSLQGKYYGYTF. The CDR3 DNA reads TGTGCCAGCAGCCTACAAGGAAAATACTATGGCTACACCTTC.